Below are 24 T cell receptor beta chains sequenced from a single sample in a study of cytomegalovirus exposure and HLA in healthy donors. The PCR made use of 60 Vbeta and 13 Jbeta primers. Libraries were prepared by immunoSEQ multiplex PCR; TCRdb keeps only in-frame clonotypes and omits some of them. The sample has 150,000 to 200,000 clones; roughly 79% are singletons. Sequenced sample: PBMCs. Source of these receptors: a woman aged 40 to 50 in good health and CMV-seronegative.

The chain joins TRBV28 to TRBJ2-1, with 8 bases matching TRBD2. Germline CDR1 is MDHEN and CDR2 is SYDVKM. The CDR3 consists of 12 residues. V trimming: 1 base; J trimming: 16 bases; junction bases outside the gene matches: 6. CDR3 sequence (DNA): TGTGCCAGCAGTTTATACGCGGGACTAGTCTTCTTC. This gives the protein CASSLYAGLVFF. Full variable domain (rest looked up from reference TRBV28 and TRBJ2-1): DVKVTQSSRYLVKRTGEKVFLECVQDMDHENMFWYRQDPGLGLRLIYFSYDVKMKEKGDIPEGYSVSREKKERFSLILESASTNQTSMYLCASSLYAGLVFFGPGTRLTVL.

The rearrangement joins TRBV19 to TRBJ1-1; no clear D gene. The germline gives CDR1 LNHDA, CDR2 SQIVND (reference sequence). This CDR3 has 12 amino acids. V shed 1 base and J shed 4 bases, with 4 bases lying between them. CDR3 in DNA: TGTGCCAGTAGTATAGGGGCCACTGAAGCTTTCTTT. This codes for CASSIGATEAFF.

The chain recombines TRBV6-1 with TRBJ1-3; unclear D gene. CDR3 length: 15 residues. Germline loops: CDR1 MNHNS, CDR2 SASEGT. V lost 0 bases, J lost 2 bases, and 8 bases lay in between. In DNA form, the CDR3 reads TGTGCCAGCAGTGAAGCGTGGGGAGCTGGAAACACCATATATTTT. Translating gives CASSEAWGAGNTIYF.

This chain links TRBV19 with TRBJ1-2; the D gene is possibly TRBD1 (5 bases). The V end lost 6 bases, the J end lost 8 bases, and 19 bases lay between the germline ends. CDR1 and CDR2 from the germline V gene are LNHDA and SQIVND (reference sequence). The CDR3 contains 14 residues. CDR3 residues: CASRTTGSWEGYTF. The CDR3 nucleotides are TGTGCCAGTAGGACAACAGGAAGCTGGGAAGGCTACACCTTC.

The rearrangement joins TRBV15 to TRBJ2-3; tentatively, D is TRBD1 (5 bases). Germline CDR1 is LNHNV and CDR2 is YYDKDF (reference sequence). This CDR3 region has 16 residues. V lost 3 bases and J lost 2, with 15 bases in between. CDR3 region: CATSRGQFLDTDTQYF. Here the CDR3 DNA reads TGTGCCACCAGCAGGGGGCAATTCCTAGACACAGATACGCAGTATTTT.

This clone occurred a few times. The chain has TRBV4-2 and TRBJ2-2, with a possible D match to TRBD2 (6 bases). Trimming took off 1 base at V and 1 base at J, with 13 bases between the two ends. CDR3 length: 17 amino acids. Germline-derived CDR1 and CDR2 are LGHNA and YNFKEQ. The CDR3 protein is CASSQGLAGLNTGELFF. The CDR3 bases are TGTGCCAGCAGCCAAGGGCTTGCGGGATTGAACACCGGGGAGCTGTTTTTT.

Comments on this clone: One junction end does not reproduce the germline sequence, and a read error may be involved. The chain recombines TRBV7-9 with TRBJ1-2; the D is unclear. The germline CDR1 and CDR2 sequences are SEHNR and FQNEAQ (reference sequence). This CDR3 has 12 amino acids. Here the CDR3 reads CSSSLGQDGYTF. CDR3 coding DNA: TGTTCCAGCAGCCTAGGCCAGGATGGCTACACCTTC.

The chain joins TRBV15 to TRBJ2-2; 13 positions agree with TRBD2. Germline V CDR1 and CDR2: LNHNV, YYDKDF (reference sequence). V was clipped by 9 bases and J by 2 bases; unmatched bases: 6. There are 16 residues in the CDR3. CDR3: CATGLAGRINTGELFF. CDR3 sequence (DNA): TGTGCCACGGGACTAGCGGGACGGATTAACACCGGGGAGCTGTTTTTT. The complete variable domain, with remaining parts taken from reference TRBV15 and TRBJ2-2, reads DAMVIQNPRYQVTQFGKPVTLSCSQTLNHNVMYWYQQKSSQAPKLLFHYYDKDFNNEADTPDNFQSRRPNTSFCFLDIRSPGLGDTAMYLCATGLAGRINTGELFFGEGSRLTVL.

The chain has TRBV19 and TRBJ1-1; 9 nucleotides agree with TRBD1. This CDR3 spans 16 amino acids. With 3 bases clipped from V and 4 bases from J, the junction kept 9 bases outside the gene matches. CDR1 and CDR2 from the germline V gene are LNHDA and SQIVND (reference sequence). This CDR3 is CASSIPPGTGFTEAFF. CDR3 DNA: TGTGCCAGTAGTATCCCTCCGGGGACAGGGTTCACTGAAGCTTTCTTT.

In this sample, this clone turned up once. The V gene is TRBV10-3, the J gene TRBJ1-2; D unclear. Germline lookup yields CDR1 ENHRY and CDR2 SYGVKD. Trimming removed 8 bases at V and 0 bases at J, with 13 bases between. There are 14 residues in the CDR3. The CDR3 sequence: CAIQTSQANYGYTF. The CDR3 region has the DNA TGTGCCATCCAGACTTCTCAAGCTAACTATGGCTACACCTTC.

This clone was counted once. The chain is built from TRBV6-1 and TRBJ2-3; TRBD2 matches at 13 bases. The germline V gene has CDR1 MNHNS and CDR2 SASEGT. The CDR3 covers 19 residues. V trimming: 4 bases; J trimming: 4 bases; junction bases outside the gene matches: 14. CDR3 nucleotides: TGTGCCAGCAGTGGGAGGCGGACTAGCGGGAGAACCGGCCCAGATACGCAGTATTTT. Its protein product is CASSGRRTSGRTGPDTQYF.

The V and J genes are TRBV6-1 and TRBJ2-1, with D possibly being TRBD2 (5 bases). Trimming stripped 10 bases from V and 0 bases from J, with 16 bases between. The germline gives CDR1 MNHNS, CDR2 SASEGT. The CDR3 totals 15 residues. CDR3 region: CATFIGGASYNEQFF. The CDR3 DNA reads TGTGCCACCTTTATAGGAGGCGCCTCCTACAATGAGCAGTTCTTC.

The chain is built from TRBV6-5 and TRBJ2-7; 9 bases map to TRBD1. Trimming cost V 2 bases and J 6 bases; bases outside gene matches: 5. The CDR3 has 14 residues. Germline values: CDR1 MNHEY, CDR2 SVGAGI. The CDR3: CASSYQDRGPEQYF. The CDR3 coding sequence is TGTGCCAGCAGTTACCAGGACAGGGGACCCGAGCAGTACTTC.

This rearrangement joins TRBV7-2 to TRBJ1-5; no definite D call. The germline V gene has CDR1 SGHTA and CDR2 FQGNSA. CDR3 length equals 14 residues. V was clipped by 5 bases and J by 2 bases, with 10 bases between them. For the CDR3, the DNA is TGTGCCAGCAGCCTCCGTGGAGGCAATCAGCCCCAGCATTTT. It translates to CASSLRGGNQPQHF.

The V call is TRBV27, the J call TRBJ2-7; weak D call: TRBD2 (6 bases). CDR3 length: 14 amino acids. Germline CDR1 and CDR2: MNHEY and SMNVEV (reference sequence). Trimming stripped 6 bases from V and 5 bases from J, with 17 bases between. CDR3 in DNA: TGTGCCAGCAGACCAGCGGGTCTGGGTGACGAGCAGTACTTC. Translated, it gives CASRPAGLGDEQYF.

In its sample, this clone was seen a few times. Here the CDR3 reads CASSSIAGEQETQYF. CDR3 DNA: TGTGCCAGCAGCTCAATAGCGGGAGAGCAGGAGACCCAGTACTTC. The J gene is TRBJ2-5, the V gene TRBV11-3; the match to TRBD2 covers 9 bases. After removal of 4 bases from V and 5 bases from J, the junction contained 8 bases not matched to a gene. This CDR3 spans 15 amino acids. CDR1 SGHNT and CDR2 YENEEA come from the germline V gene.

The chain carries TRBV6-1 and TRBJ2-3; D is perhaps TRBD2 (7 bases). Looked up from germline, CDR1 is MNHNS and CDR2 is SASEGT. The CDR3 extends over 17 amino acids. V was shortened by 1 base and J by 4 bases, with 18 bases between the two germline ends. The CDR3 DNA sequence: TGTGCCAGCAGTGAAGAAGGGGGGGGAGGGCCGTCAGATACGCAGTATTTT. Translating gives CASSEEGGGGPSDTQYF.

This chain connects TRBV2 to TRBJ1-5; D perhaps matches TRBD1 (5 bases). Deletions cut 2 bases from V and 7 bases from J, with 12 bases between. CDR3 size: 14 residues. Germline V gene sequence: CDR1 SNHLY, CDR2 FYNNEI. The DNA of the CDR3 is TGTGCCAGCAGTGAAAGGCAGGGCCAACAGCCCCAGCATTTT. As protein: CASSERQGQQPQHF.

The chain has TRBV27 and TRBJ2-2; D gene ambiguous. V dropped 5 bases and J dropped 3 bases, with 7 bases sitting between them. Germline V gene lookup returns CDR1 MNHEY and CDR2 SMNVEV (reference sequence). This CDR3 is built from 13 residues. The CDR3 protein is CASSLSYTGELFF. CDR3 coding DNA: TGTGCCAGCAGTCTCTCCTACACCGGGGAGCTGTTTTTT.

The chain is built from TRBV29-1 and TRBJ2-3; D possibly corresponds to TRBD1 (6 bases). The V gene lost 5 bases and the J gene lost 0 bases, with 15 bases spanning the gap. The CDR3 has 15 residues. Germline CDR1 SQVTM, CDR2 ANQGSEA. CDR3 nucleotides: TGCAGCGTTATCCGGGACACCTCAAGCACAGATACGCAGTATTTT. Amino acids: CSVIRDTSSTDTQYF.

The chain carries TRBV25-1 and TRBJ2-6, with a weak D call TRBD1 (6 bases). CDR3 length equals 18 residues. CDR1 MGHDK and CDR2 SYGVNS come from the germline V gene. V lost 3 bases and J lost 1, with 16 bases in between. The CDR3 loop reads CASSDLDSSPSGANVLTF. The CDR3, as DNA: TGTGCCAGCAGTGACTTGGACAGTTCCCCTTCTGGGGCCAACGTCCTGACTTTC.

V gene TRBV6-1 combines with J gene TRBJ2-7; D perhaps matches TRBD1 (5 bases). The length of the CDR3 is 16 residues. Trimming took off 3 bases at V and 2 bases at J, with 17 bases between the two ends. Germline V gene sequence: CDR1 MNHNS, CDR2 SASEGT. CDR3 nucleotide sequence: TGTGCCAGCAGTGAGGTCTCAGTGACAGCCCCCTACGAGCAGTACTTC. Amino acids: CASSEVSVTAPYEQYF.

The V gene is TRBV28, the J gene TRBJ2-7; 7 nucleotides agree with TRBD1. The CDR3 loop spans 14 amino acids. Looked up from germline, CDR1 is MDHEN and CDR2 is SYDVKM. After removal of 5 bases from V and 4 bases from J, the junction contained 8 bases not matched to a gene. CDR3 amino acids: CASSPERGLYEQYF. The CDR3 nucleotides read TGTGCCAGCAGTCCCGAGAGGGGGCTGTACGAGCAGTACTTC.

The rearrangement links TRBV6-5 to TRBJ1-4; 7 bases align to TRBD1. The CDR3 is 14 residues long. Germline V CDR1 and CDR2: MNHEY, SVGAGI. The CDR3: CASSGGGLGEKLFF. The CDR3 DNA reads TGTGCGTCGTCTGGAGGGGGCCTTGGTGAAAAACTGTTTTTT.